The 18 T cell receptor beta chains reported below all come from one sample, sequenced in a study of cytomegalovirus exposure and HLA in healthy donors. Primers for the PCR totalled 60 Vbeta and 13 Jbeta. Here immunoSEQ multiplex PCR was the method, and the copy in TCRdb shows in-frame clones only, minus some. The sample records 150,000 or so clones, over 60% being singletons. Sequencing was done on a sample of PBMCs. The receptors here all came from a female donor in good health and CMV-seronegative.

As to this clone: At one of its ends the junction is not consistent with the germline gene, which may arise from a read error. This rearrangement joins TRBV30 to TRBJ1-2; 7 nucleotides match TRBD1. This CDR3 region has 12 residues. Germline CDR1 is GTSNPN and CDR2 is SVGIG (reference sequence). CDR3 in amino acids: CAWSDQRDSRSF. The CDR3 DNA follows: TGTGCCTGGAGTGACCAAAGGGACAGTAGGTCCTTC.

The chain carries TRBV4-2 and TRBJ2-7, with 9 bases lining up with TRBD2. J lost 1 base, V lost 6 bases, and 7 bases had no gene match. Germline V lookup: CDR1 LGHNA, CDR2 YNFKEQ. The CDR3 is 15 residues long. CDR3 sequence: CASSQVLAGSYEQYF. The CDR3 DNA reads TGTGCCAGCAGTCAGGTGCTAGCGGGGTCCTACGAGCAGTACTTC.

The chain is built from TRBV28 and TRBJ2-7; 7 nucleotides agree with TRBD1. The germline V gene has CDR1 MDHEN and CDR2 SYDVKM. The CDR3 covers 13 residues. V lost 8 bases, J lost 0 bases, and 4 bases stayed unmatched. The CDR3 loop reads CASDRDNSYEQYF. Here the CDR3 DNA reads TGTGCCAGCGACAGGGATAACTCCTACGAGCAGTACTTC.

CDR3 bases: TGCGCCAGCAGCCGAGACAACTACGAGCAGTACTTC. The encoded protein is CASSRDNYEQYF. The chain links TRBV5-1 to TRBJ2-7; D gene unclear. Germline-derived CDR1 and CDR2 are SGHRS and YFSETQ. V lost 4 bases and J lost 3, with 8 bases in between. The CDR3 is 12 amino acids.

The chain combines TRBV10-3 with TRBJ2-1, with 9 bases matching TRBD2. Trimming took 0 bases from V and 1 from J; bases not matched to a gene: 4. This CDR3 spans 17 amino acids. The germline gives CDR1 ENHRY, CDR2 SYGVKD. This CDR3 reads CAISESPAGGSYNEQFF. CDR3 nucleotide sequence: TGTGCCATCAGTGAGTCTCCGGCGGGAGGGTCCTACAATGAGCAGTTCTTC.

This clone was counted a single time. The V and J genes are TRBV6-6 and TRBJ1-2; 7 bases fit TRBD1. The CDR3 sequence is 15 residues long. Germline CDR1 reads MNHNY; CDR2 reads SVGAGI (reference sequence). J lost 8 bases, V lost 0 bases, and 9 bases had no gene match. This chain's CDR3 is CASSYSSEGAWGYTF. The CDR3 nucleotides read TGTGCCAGCAGTTACTCGTCGGAGGGGGCGTGGGGCTACACCTTC.

V gene TRBV9 combines with J gene TRBJ1-2, with D maybe TRBD1 (5 bases). The germline V gene has CDR1 SGDLS and CDR2 YYNGEE. The CDR3 is made up of 15 amino acids. Trimming removed 4 bases at V and 4 bases at J, with 17 bases between. The CDR3 DNA reads TGTGCCAGCAGCTCCCGGGTAGGGGAGGGCTATGGCTACACCTTC. Translation gives CASSSRVGEGYGYTF.

The chain uses TRBV2 and TRBJ2-1; TRBD1 aligns across 8 bases. V gave up 4 bases and J gave up 4 bases; unmatched junction bases: 9. Germline V gene lookup returns CDR1 SNHLY and CDR2 FYNNEI. The CDR3 spans 16 residues. The CDR3 coding sequence is TGTGCCAGCAGTGCGACAGGGGCGTTCGGTTACAATGAGCAGTTCTTC. Translated: CASSATGAFGYNEQFF.

This clone was detected a few times. The rearrangement links TRBV6-6 to TRBJ2-7; D is unresolved. V gave up 0 bases and J gave up 7 bases, with 7 bases separating them. CDR1 and CDR2 from the germline V gene are MNHNY and SVGAGI (reference sequence). CDR3 size: 12 residues. CDR3 sequence reads: CASSYSTREQYF. In nucleotides, the CDR3 is TGTGCCAGCAGTTACTCGACGAGGGAGCAGTACTTC.

The J gene is TRBJ2-5, the V gene TRBV5-1; the match to TRBD1 covers 11 bases. Gene TRBJ2-7 matches the end of the DNA better, so the J call may be wrong. CDR1 is SGHRS and CDR2 is YFSETQ in the germline V gene. The CDR3 consists of 15 residues. CDR3 DNA sequence: TGCGCCAGCAGCTTGGGGGACAGGGGGGATTACGAGCAGTACTTC. Translated: CASSLGDRGDYEQYF.

This chain connects TRBV6-4 to TRBJ2-2, with 11 positions matching TRBD2. Germline-derived CDR1 and CDR2 are MRHNA and SNTAGT. Trimming took 6 bases from V and 2 from J; bases not matched to a gene: 8. This CDR3 is 17 amino acids long. CDR3 bases: TGTGCCAGCAGCCGCACCCGACTAGCGGGAAACACCGGGGAGCTGTTTTTT. Amino acids: CASSRTRLAGNTGELFF.

This clone was counted between two and nine times. V usage is TRBV9 and J usage is TRBJ1-1; the D gene is possibly TRBD1 (6 bases). In germline, CDR1 is SGDLS, CDR2 YYNGEE. The CDR3 is 13 residues long. The V and J ends lost 1 base and 11 bases respectively, with 15 bases between them. The CDR3 DNA reads TGTGCCAGCAGCGTAACACCGGGACATAAGGCTTTCTTT. Translating gives CASSVTPGHKAFF. The full variable domain, with the rest looked up from reference TRBV9 and TRBJ1-1, is DSGVTQTPKHLITATGQRVTLRCSPRSGDLSVYWYQQSLDQGLQFLIQYYNGEERAKGNILERFSAQQFPDLHSELNLSSLELGDSALYFCASSVTPGHKAFFGQGTRLTVV.

This chain uses TRBV5-6 with TRBJ1-1; D is unclear. Trimming removed 2 bases at V and 0 bases at J, with 14 bases between. Germline lookup yields CDR1 SGHDT and CDR2 YYEEEE. CDR3 length equals 16 residues. The chain's CDR3 is CASSFPGVRMNTEAFF. The CDR3 DNA sequence: TGTGCCAGCAGCTTCCCCGGGGTTAGGATGAACACTGAAGCTTTCTTT.

This clone was counted once. This sequence joins TRBV7-9 and TRBJ1-1, with D possibly TRBD1 on 5 matching bases. Germline V gene lookup returns CDR1 SEHNR and CDR2 FQNEAQ (reference sequence). The CDR3 contains 17 residues. Trimming took 1 base from V and 0 from J, leaving 15 bases between them. The CDR3 protein is CASSLGHLAGLNTEAFF. The CDR3 bases are TGTGCCAGCAGCTTAGGGCACTTGGCAGGGCTGAACACTGAAGCTTTCTTT.

In this sample, this clone turned up once. This rearrangement joins TRBV19 to TRBJ2-3, with 7 bases lining up with TRBD2. This CDR3 is built from 18 residues. The germline V gene encodes CDR1 LNHDA and CDR2 SQIVND (reference sequence). J was trimmed by 0 bases and V by 11 bases; bases with no gene match: 20. The CDR3 DNA reads TGTGCCGCCGGGGGGACGGTGGGGGGACTATGGAGCACAGATACGCAGTATTTT. Amino acids: CAAGGTVGGLWSTDTQYF.

CDR3 amino acids: CSAGGQGFGEQFF. In DNA form, the CDR3 reads TGCAGCGCTGGCGGACAGGGGTTTGGTGAGCAGTTCTTC. The chain employs TRBV29-1 and TRBJ2-1; TRBD1 aligns across 9 bases. Per germline, CDR1 SQVTM and CDR2 ANQGSEA. The CDR3 loop spans 13 amino acids. V lost 7 bases, J lost 9 bases, and 10 bases stayed unmatched.

DNA of the CDR3: TGCGCCAGCAGTGGACGGGGGACAGGGCACTACGAGCAGTACTTC. Translating gives CASSGRGTGHYEQYF. V and J are TRBV10-1 and TRBJ2-7, with 9 bases that match TRBD1. J was trimmed by 3 bases and V by 4 bases; bases with no gene match: 7. The CDR3 has 15 residues. Per germline, CDR1 WNHNN and CDR2 SYGVQD (reference sequence).

The rearrangement links TRBV11-2 to TRBJ1-2, with a tentative D call TRBD1 (6 bases). CDR3 length equals 15 residues. V lost 2 bases and J lost 1, with 11 bases in between. CDR1 and CDR2 (germline): SGHAT, FQNNGV. The CDR3 bases are TGTGCCAGCAGCTTAAACTCAGGGGTTAACTATGGCTACACCTTC. This gives the protein CASSLNSGVNYGYTF.